Reported below is one T cell receptor (beta chain). Its antigen remains undetermined. Per-nucleotide qualities are absent, and no much larger clonotype sits a single base away. The data belong to a study of shared clonotypes between healthy human individuals (dated by TCRdb to about 2020). With respect to the entire study: A couple of women and a few men aged 18 to 49 years were included in the cohort. Between about 0.8 and 9 billion PBMCs per donor were obtained by leukapheresis. Different laboratories and diverse techniques were used to prepare libraries and sequence TCR repertoires, to increase sequencing depth and limit assay-specific biases. Blood TCR repertoires of about 5 healthy adults were deeply sequenced to estimate repertoire size and the extent of clonotype sharing between individuals.

V is pruned by 2 bases and J by 0 bases, leaving 9 bases of the junction without a gene match. CDR1 is given as SGHRS and CDR2 as YFSETQ, both from the germline V gene. Taken from cysteine to phenylalanine, the CDR3 has 17 residues. The kept DNA is CDR3 alone, 51 bases in frame from the first base. Healthy HIV-negative adults with no recently reported acute infections or vaccinations were included as donors. Every donor was a Caucasian adult residing in Nashville, Tennessee, USA. For unsorted samples, 80 million to 100 million PBMCs were counted, and genomic DNA was extracted using the QIAamp DNA Blood Mini kit. Blood was collected by leukapheresis, and PBMCs were isolated by Ficoll-Histopaque density gradient centrifugation and then cryopreserved in liquid nitrogen vapor phase. TCR CDR3 regions were amplified from genomic DNA by multiplex PCR using the deep immunoSEQ assay. Extracted genomic DNA from each cell subset was spread evenly across all wells of several immunoSEQ 96-well plates, with each plate serving as a replicate. For unsorted PBMC, around 300 ng of genomic DNA, equivalent to around 33,000 T cell genomes, went into each replicate PCR. Unsorted PBMC genomic DNA was sequenced across ten immunoSEQ deep assay plates. Purified libraries were quantified with a Qubit 3.0 fluorometer, sized on a Bioanalyzer 2100, and re-quantified with the KAPA Library Quantification kit. A separate single-read 150-cycle Illumina NextSeq 550 flow cell was used to sequence each immunoSEQ 96-well plate. In the source study's methods: The immunoSEQ output contained only junctional sequences without quality scores, so filtering could not match that applied to full-length reads. To assign V/J genes and CDR3, sequences were annotated against IMGT germline references using PyIR, a Python wrapper for IgBLAST v1.9. Reads with weak V/J assignments (E-value above 1e-6), missing CDR3, stop codons, out-of-frame junctions, or ambiguous translated residues were removed. V3J clonotypes were defined as sequences sharing an identical inferred V gene, J gene, and CDR3 amino acid sequence. To compute the percentage overlap between repertoires, the number of shared unique clonotypes was divided by the size of the smaller repertoire. Repertoire richness was assessed with RTK rarefaction, the Chao1 estimator, and Recon v2.1 estimates of unobserved clonotypes. Imported from immuneACCESS, the table was reduced by TCRdb to in-frame sequences with V and J called. These copies leave out some clones; in studies compared against another copy, an unresolved V gene accounts for under half, and the cause of the remainder is not known. For V, J and clone size, that table is used; D and trimming come from the DNA. Recorded for this sample are approximately 500,000 clones; approximately 82% of them occurred a single time. The biggest ten clones account for more than 10% of the sample.

The full study reports these points: The small number of donors limited the genetic and exposure-history diversity represented. Pairwise subsampling indicated that sequencing depth was expected to affect the degree of clonotype sharing among donors. Sampling was restricted to blood, and TCR repertoires in tissue are likely to differ from TCR repertoires in blood.

The receptor was isolated from a woman aged 40 to 49 in good health. Some clones in this sample may be carry-over from other donors' samples. The sequence is built from TRBV5-1 and TRBJ2-3, with TRBD2 matching 7 junction bases. Source material: PBMCs. CDR3 protein: CASSFGAGDTSTDTQYF. The nucleotide sequence reads as follows: TGCGCCAGCAGCTTTGGTGCGGGAGATACTAGCACAGATACGCAGTATTTT.